This TCR beta chain was profiled in a study of cytomegalovirus exposure and HLA in healthy donors (dated by TCRdb to the late 2010s). Study-level background: According to an earlier analysis of several hundred of the donors, about 180 million T cells yielded over 90 million unique TCR beta sequences and about 280 Gb of sequence data. Along with the approximately 700-subject first cohort, a separate validation cohort of 120 different subjects was used. A later analysis re-analyzed previously published TCR beta repertoires from several hundred donors and added high-resolution HLA genotyping to study TCR occurrence patterns. HLA typing covered class I and class II loci at four-digit resolution. The later analysis used no new phenotypic data to find candidate immune exposures, relying instead on TCR beta sequences and their occurrence across donors. To predict cytomegalovirus infection status, the study combined high-throughput TCR immunosequencing, statistical association of individual TCRs with disease status, and machine learning. Because of strong linkage in the cohort, roughly five DR-DQ haplotypes were treated as single units for association and clustering. Typing coverage differed by locus: A, B, C, DRB1 and DQB1 were typed in about 620-630 donors, DQA1 in 522, DPA1 in 600 to 610, and DPB1 in approximately 450. Across approximately 420 genotyped donors of the cohort, an average of about 220,000 unique TCR beta nucleotide sequences per donor were sequenced, and approximately 17% of those sequences were non-productive. In an earlier analysis of roughly 540 of the donors, high-throughput TCR beta sequencing was used to judge whether each TCR beta V gene segment behaved as functional or pseudogenic. Alongside the repertoire data, information on donor age, sex, ethnicity and CMV serostatus was compiled. In a later genetic analysis, genome-wide SNP genotypes for about 65% of the 666 donors were used, and that subset was treated as a discovery cohort. Using immunosequencing, the study profiled T cell repertoires from roughly 650 subjects and related those repertoires to cytomegalovirus serostatus. The study aimed to test whether cataloging public T cell receptors could reveal signatures of past pathogen exposure. An early release covering 500 to 750 HLA-typed donors comprised around 300 gigabases of sequencing data and roughly 85 million unique TCR sequences. All discovery cohort repertoires had been generated using a single sequencing platform. Among the roughly 400 genotyped donors, about 83% belonged to the genetic ancestry cluster associated with self-reported Caucasian donors.

In total, approximately 610 healthy bone marrow donors made up the cohort. At the time of sampling, all cohort members were nominally healthy, though unrecorded immune exposures were likely present. The donor tested CMV seropositive and was one of the 289 seropositive cohort members. A peripheral blood sample was provided by each donor, and peripheral blood mononuclear cells were used for TCR beta sequencing. Genomic DNA was extracted from the blood cell samples with the Qiagen DNeasy Blood Extraction Kit. With regard to this clone: Its specific antigen is unknown. The record has no base qualities; no much larger clone is one base away.

Beyond this particular receptor, the publication reports: In a later analysis, the rate of TCR association differed among HLA loci, with DRB1 alleles having the most associated TCRs and HLA-C alleles having the fewest. Several of the top co-occurrence clusters appeared to be linked to parvovirus B19, influenza, CMV and Epstein-Barr virus, according to a later analysis. Three of the identified cytomegalovirus-associated TCR beta chains were confirmed in vitro to be specific for cytomegalovirus antigens. When HLA alleles, especially DR and DQ, strongly co-occurred, attributing TCR associations to individual alleles was difficult. Fewer than 20 rarely observed V segments, including chromosome 9 orphons, were excluded from the earlier analysis of 550 to 700 of the donors because counts were too low. Most CMV-associated TCR beta chains appeared to be HLA-restricted in a later analysis, and the HLA associations seemed to be driven largely by CMV exposure. A group of highly shared sequence variants was considered likely to be a technical artifact of the sequencing pipeline. A further reported finding was that TCR beta sequences accurately predicted the HLA-A and HLA-B alleles for most subjects in the first cohort. Linkage disequilibrium might explain the correlated functional status among segregating V segments, but an unknown experimental factor could not be ruled out. The cohort was sequenced for TCR beta chains only, and without alpha or paired-chain data the features that could be detected were limited. Broadly in line with IMGT annotations, most TCR beta V segments showed up in productive rearrangements about 90% or about 30% of the time in an earlier analysis of several hundred of the donors. Specific HLA alleles were associated with roughly 16,000 TCR beta sequences at a false discovery rate of 0.05 in a later analysis. It was suggested by the authors that the approach could potentially be generalized to other disease states and immunological phenotypes. A later analysis found that HLA-associated TCR beta chains were more clonally expanded and had lower generation probabilities than equally common non-associated chains. Presence/absence analyses assumed roughly uniform sequencing depth across donors, an assumption that may not hold. A later genetic analysis reported fewer N-insertions in productive TCRs among donors in an Asian-associated ancestry cluster than the approximately 700-donor mean. Most TCR sequences were observed very rarely across donors, whereas some public TCRs were present in many individuals. In both the original and validation cohorts, the classifier was reported to diagnose cytomegalovirus status with high specificity and sensitivity. In a later genetic analysis, a missense DCLRE1C variant was associated with V-gene and J-gene trimming of TCR beta chains, and the association was replicated in an independent cohort. HLA typing was unavailable for some donors at each locus, so association tests used only the typed subset. Because the 87-base-pair reads could not distinguish some IMGT-functional V segments, including TRBV6-2 and TRBV6-3, those segments were excluded. For the cohort, immune exposure information was limited to CMV serostatus. The study gave a list of 150 to 200 TCR beta chains associated with cytomegalovirus.

The library was made by the immunoSEQ multiplex PCR assay. For the multiplex PCR, a mixture combining 60 forward primers for TCR Vbeta segments and 13 reverse primers for TCR Jbeta segments was used. Amplification of the CDR3 region of rearranged TCR beta genes was performed with a multiplex PCR assay on genomic DNA. The Illumina HiSeq System was used to sequence the amplified TCR beta libraries as 87-base-pair reads. The authors' analysis ran thus. A later analysis counted about 82 million unique TCR beta chains across the 650 to 800 repertoires, and roughly 11 million of these chains were shared by at least two donors. A nearest-neighbor algorithm error-corrected the raw reads and collapsed the reads into unique sequences, merging closely related sequences to remove PCR and sequencing errors. CDR3 sequences were aligned to IMGT reference sequences to assign V, D and J gene segments. For a sequence to be retained, a match of at least six nucleotides was required to both a V gene segment and a J gene segment. Rearrangements were classified as productive when the CDR3 lacked stop codons and remained in frame with V and J, and all other rearrangements were classified as non-productive. Following IMGT convention, CDR3 was defined as the stretch from the second conserved V-encoded cysteine to the conserved J-encoded phenylalanine. The earlier analysis of about 610 of the donors excluded any sequence lacking an unambiguous match to a single V gene segment. In an earlier analysis of 450 to 700 of the donors, V segments were called functional above 56.7% productive rearrangements and were called segregating when the between-donor standard deviation exceeded 5%. A statistical classification framework was built for diagnosing cytomegalovirus status from the catalog of TCR beta chain sequences. In a later analysis, TCR nucleotide sequences were compared against IMGT/GENE-DB human TR gene sequences so that V and J genes could be assigned. A later analysis assigned CDR3 sequences and most-parsimonious VDJ recombination scenarios with the TCRdist pipeline. A later analysis defined each TCR beta chain by its CDR3 amino acid sequence plus V-gene family, and excluded reads lacking a unique V-gene family. As a way to deal with suspected cross-contamination and a sequencing artifact, a later analysis dropped 500 to 700 nucleotide sequences that were highly shared and had low generation probability. A later analysis calculated a clonal expansion index for each public chain from normalized within-repertoire ranks of inferred template counts. In a later analysis, generation probabilities were computed with a VDJ recombination model fitted to out-of-frame rearrangements, and the resulting probabilities were checked against IGoR. In a later analysis, TCR-TCR, TCR-HLA and TCR-CMV co-occurrence was scored with hypergeometric tests, and a repertoire-size bias correction was applied to TCR pairs. To estimate false discovery rates, a later analysis permuted the HLA or CMV assignments 20 times. In a later analysis, co-occurring TCRs were grouped with DBSCAN, and TCRdist sequence similarity was added when clustering was performed within HLA-allele-positive subsets. Co-occurrence clustering excluded repertoires with fewer than 30,000 or more than 120,000 public chains, plus five with anomalous nucleotide sharing. As stored in TCRdb, this immuneACCESS dataset retains in-frame rearrangements with V and J assigned. A fraction of the clones does not appear; measured against another copy, unresolved V genes explain less than half of the discrepancy, and the remainder lacks a known reason. V and J calls plus clone size are reproduced from that table; the DNA served to infer D and trimming. In this sample the table shows 150,000 to 200,000 clones, roughly four fifths of which occur a single time. The ten most abundant clones make up roughly 10% of the sample.

From V the trimming removes 1 base and from J it removes 1 base, while the gene matches leave 0 bases of the junction unaccounted for. Its CDR3 holds 15 amino acids, cysteine through phenylalanine. CDR3 DNA is the only sequence kept; it has 45 bases, read in frame from the first base. Reading the germline V gene (reference sequence) gives CDR1 SEHNR and CDR2 FQNEAQ. This sequence originates from a man aged 45-65 years in good health and CMV-seropositive. The sequence links TRBV7-9 to TRBJ2-2; the junction holds 7 bases that match TRBD1. What was sequenced was PBMCs. The DNA reads as follows: TGTGCCAGCAGCTTAGGGGACAGGAACACCGGGGAGCTGTTTTTT. Translated, this is CASSLGDRNTGELFF.